What follows are 26 T cell receptor beta chains derived from one specimen sequenced in a study of CD8 T cells in Susac syndrome. Reverse transcription used roughly 0.45 to 1 ug RNA and random hexamers. TCRdb re-analysed the immunoSEQ multiplex PCR reads in MiXCR, keeping a single row per CDR3 protein. The sample holds under 95,000 distinct CDR3 sequences; roughly 94% are singletons and the top ten take approximately 0.47%. Material for sequencing was CD8+ T cells from PBMCs. The receptors originated from a human donor with Susac syndrome.

This sequence joins TRBV19 and TRBJ2-5; TRBD2 matches at 12 bases. V dropped 3 bases and J dropped 5; count of bases not matched to a gene: 10. The CDR3 consists of 17 residues. The germline gives CDR1 LNHDA, CDR2 SQIVND (reference sequence). The DNA for the CDR3 is TGTGCCAGTAGTATGGGGGGGAGACTAGCGGGAGCCGAGACCCAGTACTTC. Protein product: CASSMGGRLAGAETQYF.

The chain is built from TRBV20-1 and TRBJ2-2; D may be TRBD1 or TRBD2 (5 bases each). CDR3 size: 13 residues. Deletions cut 5 bases from V and 0 bases from J, with 7 bases between. Germline assignment: CDR1 DFQATT and CDR2 SNEGSKA (reference sequence). The CDR3 DNA reads TGCAGTGCTCGGGGACCGAACACCGGGGAGCTGTTTTTT. Residues: CSARGPNTGELFF.

The rearrangement uses TRBV14 and TRBJ2-5, with D unclear. The V end lost 0 bases, the J end lost 3 bases, and 8 bases lay between the germline ends. CDR1 and CDR2 (germline): SGHDN, FVKESK. This CDR3 contains 14 residues. The CDR3 DNA follows: TGTGCCAGCAGCCAAGAAACAGTCAAAGAGACCCAGTACTTC. It codes for CASSQETVKETQYF.

The V gene is TRBV28, the J gene TRBJ2-5; 11 bases map to TRBD2. V lost 8 bases and J lost 3; bases outside the gene matches: 5. This CDR3 has 14 amino acids. In germline, CDR1 is MDHEN, CDR2 SYDVKM. The CDR3 protein is CASSTSGSKETQYF. The CDR3 nucleotides are TGTGCCAGCTCCACTAGCGGGAGTAAAGAGACCCAGTACTTC.

The chain joins TRBV7-8 to TRBJ1-1, with D possibly TRBD1 on 6 matching bases. CDR1 is SGHVS, CDR2 FQNEAQ, per germline. This CDR3 has 18 residues. V was pared by 3 bases and J by 0 bases, with 20 bases between. In DNA, the CDR3 is TGTGCCAGCAGCTTGAATCCAAGCCCAGGGGACCTGAACACTGAAGCTTTCTTT. Translation gives CASSLNPSPGDLNTEAFF.

The rearrangement joins TRBV14 to TRBJ2-1; D not certain. Germline lookup yields CDR1 SGHDN and CDR2 FVKESK. Trimming pared 1 base from V and 0 bases from J, leaving 16 bases between. The CDR3 runs 18 residues. CDR3 sequence reads: CASSQGSVADLSYNEQFF. For the CDR3, the DNA is TGTGCCAGCAGCCAAGGGAGCGTAGCAGACCTCTCCTACAATGAGCAGTTCTTC.

The chain employs TRBV29-1 and TRBJ2-1; D call uncertain. The CDR3 spans 14 residues. The V end lost 1 base, the J end lost 4 bases, and 11 bases lay between the germline ends. Looked up from germline, CDR1 is SQVTM and CDR2 is ANQGSEA. The chain's CDR3 is CSVEVPPTYNEQFF. DNA of the CDR3: TGCAGCGTTGAAGTTCCCCCCACTTACAATGAGCAGTTCTTC.

The genes are TRBV4-3 and TRBJ2-7; D call uncertain. Trimming left V 0 bases short and J 3 bases short, with 6 bases between. This CDR3 has 13 residues. Per germline, CDR1 LGHNA and CDR2 YSLEER. The CDR3 region is CASSQDSYYEQYF. The CDR3 DNA is TGCGCCAGCAGCCAAGATTCCTACTACGAGCAGTACTTC.

The chain employs TRBV12-3 or TRBV12-4 and TRBJ1-2; D gene unclear. Trimming left V 1 base short and J 7 bases short, with 4 bases between. The CDR3 covers 11 residues. This CDR3 is CASSLGAGYTF. In DNA form, the CDR3 reads TGTGCCAGCAGTTTAGGGGCTGGCTACACCTTC.

The chain recombines TRBV11-3 with TRBJ2-1; 8 nucleotides match TRBD2. Trimming at V came to 0 bases and at J to 0 bases, leaving 4 bases not matched to a gene. Germline V lookup: CDR1 SGHNT, CDR2 YENEEA. The length of the CDR3 is 17 residues. CDR3 in amino acids: CASSLDRSGSSYNEQFF. CDR3 bases: TGTGCCAGCAGCTTAGATCGGAGCGGGAGCTCCTACAATGAGCAGTTCTTC.

This clonotype was detected once. This chain connects TRBV29-1 to TRBJ2-7, with a possible D match to TRBD2 (6 bases). In germline, CDR1 is SQVTM, CDR2 ANQGSEA. The CDR3 length is 11 residues. Trimming stripped 6 bases from V and 4 bases from J, with 10 bases between. CDR3 loop: CSVAGTYEQYF. The CDR3 region has the DNA TGCAGCGTCGCGGGGACGTACGAGCAGTACTTC.

This chain uses TRBV11-1 with TRBJ2-6; 10 positions agree with TRBD1. Per germline, CDR1 SGHAT and CDR2 FQDESV (reference sequence). V gave up 4 bases and J gave up 2 bases; unmatched junction bases: 14. The CDR3 runs 20 residues. CDR3 sequence: CASSWDRGRVLVTGANVLTF. For the CDR3, the DNA is TGTGCCAGCAGCTGGGACAGGGGAAGAGTTTTAGTCACTGGGGCCAACGTCCTGACTTTC.

J is TRBJ2-1 and V is TRBV7-9; TRBD1 or TRBD2 may be the D gene (5 bases each). Germline V CDR1 and CDR2: SEHNR, FQNEAQ (reference sequence). The CDR3 runs 12 residues. Trimming took 1 base from V and 10 from J, leaving 8 bases between them. The CDR3, as DNA: TGTGCCAGCAGCTTAGTCGGGACGGAGCAGTTCTTC. Its protein is CASSLVGTEQFF.

The genes are TRBV15 and TRBJ2-3; TRBD2 aligns across 8 bases. V was clipped by 1 base and J by 5 bases; unmatched bases: 8. CDR3 length: 16 amino acids. From germline, CDR1 is LNHNV and CDR2 YYDKDF (reference sequence). In DNA form, the CDR3 reads TGTGCCACCAGCAGAGGCAGACTAGCGCAATTAGATACGCAGTATTTT. Protein: CATSRGRLAQLDTQYF.

The chain couples TRBV9 to TRBJ2-1, with TRBD2 matching 7 bases. The CDR3 is made up of 15 amino acids. CDR1 and CDR2 from the germline V gene are SGDLS and YYNGEE. The trim removed 5 bases at V and 7 bases at J, leaving 12 bases unmatched. In DNA, the CDR3 is TGTGCCAGCAGGATAAACCCGGGAGGCAGAAATGAGCAGTTCTTC. This sequence encodes CASRINPGGRNEQFF.

V is TRBV12-3 or TRBV12-4 and J is TRBJ2-7, with D possibly TRBD2 on 6 matching bases. This CDR3 contains 13 residues. Deletions cut 3 bases from V and 1 base from J, with 7 bases between. CDR3 protein: CASSLEGSYEQYF. In DNA, the CDR3 is TGTGCCAGCAGTTTGGAGGGTTCCTACGAGCAGTACTTC.

The chain couples TRBV5-6 to TRBJ2-1; unclear D gene. This CDR3 is 16 amino acids long. Germline loops: CDR1 SGHDT, CDR2 YYEEEE. The V and J ends lost 1 base and 0 bases respectively, with 11 bases between them. The CDR3: CASSLSALSSYNEQFF. The DNA of the CDR3 is TGTGCCAGCAGCTTGAGCGCCCTCAGCTCCTACAATGAGCAGTTCTTC.

The chain is built from TRBV7-9 and TRBJ2-2; D call uncertain. V lost 1 base and J lost 7, with 16 bases in between. Germline V gives CDR1 SEHNR, CDR2 FQNEAQ (reference sequence). This CDR3 comprises 16 residues. As DNA, the CDR3 is TGTGCCAGCAGCTTAGTCGGCCAGTATAGTGGCGGGGAGCTGTTTTTT. It translates to CASSLVGQYSGGELFF.

This clonotype was seen once. The chain carries TRBV20-1 and TRBJ2-3, with D uncertain. The CDR3 is made up of 15 amino acids. The V end was cut by 1 base, the J end by 3 bases, with 14 bases between. The V gene's germline CDR1 is DFQATT and CDR2 SNEGSKA (reference sequence). In DNA form, the CDR3 reads TGCAGTGCTAGAGGGGCTAGTCCCTATACAGATACGCAGTATTTT. Translation: CSARGASPYTDTQYF.

The chain uses TRBV2 and TRBJ2-7, with 10 bases aligning to TRBD2. Trimming cost V 2 bases and J 6 bases; bases outside gene matches: 7. Germline V gene sequence: CDR1 SNHLY, CDR2 FYNNEI. The CDR3 contains 15 residues. This chain's CDR3 is CASSECSGRRCEQYF. CDR3 nucleotides: TGTGCCAGCAGTGAATGTAGCGGGAGGCGGTGCGAGCAGTACTTC. Full variable domain (missing parts from reference TRBV2 and TRBJ2-7): EPEVTQTPSHQVTQMGQEVILRCVPISNHLYFYWYRQILGQKVEFLVSFYNNEISEKSEIFDDQFSVERPDGSNFTLKIRSTKLEDSAMYFCASSECSGRRCEQYFGPGTRLTVT.

The chain carries TRBV7-9 and TRBJ2-7; no reliable D call. Per germline, CDR1 SEHNR and CDR2 FQNEAQ (reference sequence). This CDR3 region has 15 residues. Trimming removed 5 bases at V and 6 bases at J, with 20 bases between. CDR3 in amino acids: CASSPLKGSPGEQYF. As DNA, the CDR3 is TGTGCCAGCAGCCCCTTGAAGGGAAGCCCCGGCGAGCAGTACTTC.

This chain links TRBV7-9 with TRBJ2-3; no clear D gene. V was shortened by 6 bases and J by 1 base, with 5 bases between the two germline ends. Germline V lookup: CDR1 SEHNR, CDR2 FQNEAQ (reference sequence). This CDR3 spans 12 amino acids. CDR3 sequence: CASSRGTDTQYF. CDR3 DNA: TGTGCCAGCAGTCGGGGCACAGATACGCAGTATTTT. Drawing the rest from reference TRBV7-9 and TRBJ2-3, the complete variable domain is DTGVSQNPRHKITKRGQNVTFRCDPISEHNRLYWYRQTLGQGPEFLTYFQNEAQLEKSRLLSDRFSAERPKGSFSTLEIQRTEQGDSAMYLCASSRGTDTQYFGPGTRLTVL.

This rearrangement joins TRBV27 to TRBJ2-1, with TRBD2 matching 8 bases. Germline CDR1 MNHEY, CDR2 SMNVEV (reference sequence). The V and J ends lost 0 bases and 5 bases, in that order; junction bases with no gene match: 3. There are 15 residues in the CDR3. DNA for the CDR3: TGTGCCAGCAGTTTATCAGCGGGAGTCCACAATGAGCAGTTCTTC. This translates into CASSLSAGVHNEQFF.

The gene calls are TRBV19 and TRBJ2-2; no firm D call. The CDR3 is 12 residues long. Per germline, CDR1 LNHDA and CDR2 SQIVND (reference sequence). The V gene lost 6 bases and the J gene lost 4 bases, with 6 bases spanning the gap. CDR3 sequence reads: CASRFPTGELFF. In DNA, the CDR3 is TGTGCCAGTAGGTTCCCCACCGGGGAGCTGTTTTTT. The variable domain in full, with the rest retrieved from reference TRBV19 and TRBJ2-2, is DGGITQSPKYLFRKEGQNVTLSCEQNLNHDAMYWYRQDPGQGLRLIYYSQIVNDFQKGDIAEGYSVSREKKESFPLTVTSAQKNPTAFYLCASRFPTGELFFGEGSRLTVL.

The V call is TRBV13, the J call TRBJ2-1; D remains unclear. CDR1 PRHDT and CDR2 FYEKMQ come from the germline V gene (reference sequence). The CDR3 has 13 residues. The V and J ends lost 1 base and 6 bases respectively, with 7 bases between them. CDR3 DNA sequence: TGTGCCAGCAGCTTAGCAGCGCCCAATGAGCAGTTCTTC. Translation gives CASSLAAPNEQFF.

The rearrangement uses TRBV9 and TRBJ2-7; 7 nucleotides line up with TRBD2. The CDR3 is 17 amino acids. Germline lookup yields CDR1 SGDLS and CDR2 YYNGEE. Trimming at V came to 0 bases and at J to 3 bases, leaving 12 bases not matched to a gene. The CDR3 DNA is TGTGCCAGCAGCGTAGGTTGGGGCAGCGGGAAGGGCTACGAGCAGTACTTC. It yields the protein CASSVGWGSGKGYEQYF.